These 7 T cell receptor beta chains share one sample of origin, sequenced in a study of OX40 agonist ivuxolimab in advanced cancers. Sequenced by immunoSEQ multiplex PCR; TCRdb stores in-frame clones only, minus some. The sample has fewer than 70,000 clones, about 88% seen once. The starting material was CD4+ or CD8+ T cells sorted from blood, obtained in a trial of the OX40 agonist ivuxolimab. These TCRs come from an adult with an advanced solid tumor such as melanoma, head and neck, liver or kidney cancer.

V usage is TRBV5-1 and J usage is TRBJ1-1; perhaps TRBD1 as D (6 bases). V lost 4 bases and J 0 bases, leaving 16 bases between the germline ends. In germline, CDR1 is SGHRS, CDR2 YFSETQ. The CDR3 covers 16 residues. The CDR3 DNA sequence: TGCGCCAGCAGCCCATCCCTAGGGGGTCTGAACACTGAAGCTTTCTTT. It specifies CASSPSLGGLNTEAFF.

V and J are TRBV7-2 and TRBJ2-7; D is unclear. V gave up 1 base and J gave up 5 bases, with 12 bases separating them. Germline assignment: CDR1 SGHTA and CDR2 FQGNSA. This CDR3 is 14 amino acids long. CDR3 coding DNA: TGTGCCAGCAGCTTAGGACCGGGTTTCGACGAGCAGTACTTC. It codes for CASSLGPGFDEQYF.

In DNA form, the CDR3 reads TGTGCCAGCTCACCGGGACTAGCGAGGCCAGATACGCAGTATTTT. Its translation: CASSPGLARPDTQYF. The chain has TRBV18 and TRBJ2-3, with 10 bases that match TRBD2. The CDR3 is made up of 15 amino acids. Germline CDR1 and CDR2: KGHSH and LQKENI. The J segment lost 4 bases and the V segment lost 3 bases, leaving 4 bases of the junction unmatched.

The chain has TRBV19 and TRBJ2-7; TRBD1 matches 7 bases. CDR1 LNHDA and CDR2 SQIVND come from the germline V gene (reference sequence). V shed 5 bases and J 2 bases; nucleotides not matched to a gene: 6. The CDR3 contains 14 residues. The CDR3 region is CASSRGQGAYEQYF. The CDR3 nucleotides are TGTGCCAGTAGTCGGGGCCAGGGGGCCTACGAGCAGTACTTC. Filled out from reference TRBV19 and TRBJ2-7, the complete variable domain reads DGGITQSPKYLFRKEGQNVTLSCEQNLNHDAMYWYRQDPGQGLRLIYYSQIVNDFQKGDIAEGYSVSREKKESFPLTVTSAQKNPTAFYLCASSRGQGAYEQYFGPGTRLTVT.

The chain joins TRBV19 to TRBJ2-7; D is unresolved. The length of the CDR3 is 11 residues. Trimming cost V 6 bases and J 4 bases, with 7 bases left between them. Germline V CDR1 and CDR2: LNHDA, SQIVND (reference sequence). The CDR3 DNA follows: TGTGCCAGTAGCGACAAGTACGAGCAGTACTTC. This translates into CASSDKYEQYF.

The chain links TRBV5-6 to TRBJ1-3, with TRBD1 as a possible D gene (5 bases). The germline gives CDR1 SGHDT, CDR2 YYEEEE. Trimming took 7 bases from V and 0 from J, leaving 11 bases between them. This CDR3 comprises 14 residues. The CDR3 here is CASGRRGSGNTIYF. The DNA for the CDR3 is TGTGCCAGCGGCAGAAGGGGCTCTGGAAACACCATATATTTT.

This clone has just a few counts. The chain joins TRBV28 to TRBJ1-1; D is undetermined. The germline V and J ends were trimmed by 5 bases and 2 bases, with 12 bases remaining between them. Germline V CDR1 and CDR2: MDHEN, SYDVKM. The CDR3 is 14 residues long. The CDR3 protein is CASSQTAFNTEAFF. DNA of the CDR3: TGTGCCAGCAGTCAGACGGCCTTTAACACTGAAGCTTTCTTT.